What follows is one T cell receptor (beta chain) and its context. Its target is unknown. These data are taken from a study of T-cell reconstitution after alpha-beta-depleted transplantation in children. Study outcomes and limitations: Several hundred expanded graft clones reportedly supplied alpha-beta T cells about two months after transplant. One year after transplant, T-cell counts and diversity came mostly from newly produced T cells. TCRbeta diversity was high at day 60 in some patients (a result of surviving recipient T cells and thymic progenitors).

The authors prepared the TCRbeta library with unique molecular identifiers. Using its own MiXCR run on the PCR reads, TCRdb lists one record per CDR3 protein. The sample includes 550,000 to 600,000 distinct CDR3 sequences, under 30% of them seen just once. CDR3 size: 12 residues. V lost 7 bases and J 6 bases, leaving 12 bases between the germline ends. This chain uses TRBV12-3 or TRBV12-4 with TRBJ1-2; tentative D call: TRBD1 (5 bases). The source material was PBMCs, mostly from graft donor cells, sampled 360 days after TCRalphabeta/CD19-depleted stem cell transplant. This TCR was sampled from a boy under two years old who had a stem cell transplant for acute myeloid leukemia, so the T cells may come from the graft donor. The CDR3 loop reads CASNRAGNGYTF. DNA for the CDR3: TGTGCCAGCAACCGGGCAGGGAATGGCTACACCTTC.